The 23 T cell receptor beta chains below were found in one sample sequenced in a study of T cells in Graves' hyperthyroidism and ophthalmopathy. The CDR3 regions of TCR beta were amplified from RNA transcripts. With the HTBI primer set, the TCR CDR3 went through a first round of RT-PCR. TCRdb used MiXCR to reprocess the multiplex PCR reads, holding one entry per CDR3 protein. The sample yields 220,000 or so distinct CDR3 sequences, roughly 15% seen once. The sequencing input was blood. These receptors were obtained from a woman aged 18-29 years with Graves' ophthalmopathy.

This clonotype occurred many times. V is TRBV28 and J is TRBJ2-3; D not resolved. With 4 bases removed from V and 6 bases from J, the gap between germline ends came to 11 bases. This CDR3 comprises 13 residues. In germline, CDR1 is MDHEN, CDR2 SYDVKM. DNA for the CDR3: TGTGCCAGCAGTTCGGACCACCGCGATACGCAGTATTTT. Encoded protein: CASSSDHRDTQYF. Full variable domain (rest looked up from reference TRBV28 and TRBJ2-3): DVKVTQSSRYLVKRTGEKVFLECVQDMDHENMFWYRQDPGLGLRLIYFSYDVKMKEKGDIPEGYSVSREKKERFSLILESASTNQTSMYLCASSSDHRDTQYFGPGTRLTVL.

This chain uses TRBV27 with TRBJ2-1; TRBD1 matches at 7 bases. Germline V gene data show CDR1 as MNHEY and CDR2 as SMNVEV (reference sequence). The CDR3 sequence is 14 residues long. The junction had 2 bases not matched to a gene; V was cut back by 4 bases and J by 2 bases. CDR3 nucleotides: TGTGCCAGCAGTTGGGGACAGCCCTACAATGAGCAGTTCTTC. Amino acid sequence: CASSWGQPYNEQFF.

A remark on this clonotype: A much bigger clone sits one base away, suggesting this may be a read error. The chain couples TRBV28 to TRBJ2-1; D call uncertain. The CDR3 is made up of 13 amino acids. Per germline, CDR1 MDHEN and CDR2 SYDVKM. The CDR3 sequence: CASSLLGINEQSF. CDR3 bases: TGTGCCAGCAGTTTATTAGGAATCAATGAGCAGTCCTTC. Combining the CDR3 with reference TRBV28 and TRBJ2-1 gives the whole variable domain DVKVTQSSRYLVKRTGEKVFLECVQDMDHENMFWYRQDPGLGLRLIYFSYDVKMKEKGDIPEGYSVSREKKERFSLILESASTNQTSMYLCASSLLGINEQSFGPGTRLTVL.

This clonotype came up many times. CDR3 in DNA: TGTGCCAGCAGTTTCTCTATATTCGGACAGGCGGGCACTGAAGCTTTCTTT. Translation gives CASSFSIFGQAGTEAFF. The chain carries TRBV27 and TRBJ1-1; 7 nucleotides agree with TRBD1. From germline, CDR1 is MNHEY and CDR2 SMNVEV (reference sequence). Trimming at V came to 3 bases and at J to 4 bases, leaving 14 bases not matched to a gene. The CDR3 is 17 residues long.

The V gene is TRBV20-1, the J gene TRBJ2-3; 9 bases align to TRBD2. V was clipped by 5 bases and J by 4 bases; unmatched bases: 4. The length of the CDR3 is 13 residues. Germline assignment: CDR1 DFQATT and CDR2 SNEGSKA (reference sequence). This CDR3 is CSAEIAGADTQYF. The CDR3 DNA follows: TGCAGTGCTGAAATAGCGGGAGCAGATACGCAGTATTTT.

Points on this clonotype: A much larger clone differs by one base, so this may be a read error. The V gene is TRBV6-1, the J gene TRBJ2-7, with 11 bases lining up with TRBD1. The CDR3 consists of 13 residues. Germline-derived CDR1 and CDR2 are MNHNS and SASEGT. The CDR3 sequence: CASRGQGAYGQYF. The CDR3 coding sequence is TGTGCCAGCAGAGGACAGGGGGCCTACGGGCAGTACTTC.

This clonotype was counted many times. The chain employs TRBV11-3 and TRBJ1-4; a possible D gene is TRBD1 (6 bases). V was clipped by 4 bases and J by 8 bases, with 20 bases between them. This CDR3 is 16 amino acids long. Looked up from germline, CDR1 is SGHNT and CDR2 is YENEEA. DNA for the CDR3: TGTGCCAGCAGCTCCGAATACAGGGTCTTTTCCGAAAAACTGTTTTTT. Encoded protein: CASSSEYRVFSEKLFF.

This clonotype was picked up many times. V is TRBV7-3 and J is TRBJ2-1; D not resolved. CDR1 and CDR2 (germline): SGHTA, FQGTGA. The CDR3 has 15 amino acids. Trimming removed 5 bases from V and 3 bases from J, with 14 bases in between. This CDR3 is CASSLGSLDYNEQFF. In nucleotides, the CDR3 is TGTGCCAGCAGCCTGGGGTCCTTGGACTACAATGAGCAGTTCTTC. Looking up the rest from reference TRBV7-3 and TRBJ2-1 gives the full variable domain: GAGVSQTPSNKVTEKGKYVELRCDPISGHTALYWYRQSLGQGPEFLIYFQGTGAADDSGLPNDRFFAVRPEGSVSTLKIQRTERGDSAVYLCASSLGSLDYNEQFFGPGTRLTVL.

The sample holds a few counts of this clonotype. For the CDR3, the DNA is TGTGCCAGCAGCTTAGCGGGTAACGAAGCTTTCTTT. Protein sequence: CASSLAGNEAFF. V and J are TRBV7-9 and TRBJ1-1, with D hard to call. In germline, CDR1 is SEHNR, CDR2 FQNEAQ (reference sequence). V shed 0 bases and J shed 8 bases, with 7 bases lying between them. This CDR3 contains 12 residues.

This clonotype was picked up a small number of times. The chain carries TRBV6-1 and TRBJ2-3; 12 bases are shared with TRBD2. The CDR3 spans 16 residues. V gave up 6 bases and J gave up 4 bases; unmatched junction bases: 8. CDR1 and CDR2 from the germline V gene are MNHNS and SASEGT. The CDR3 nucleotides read TGTGCCAGCAGGGAGACTAGCGGGAGTTCTCCAGATACGCAGTATTTT. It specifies CASRETSGSSPDTQYF.

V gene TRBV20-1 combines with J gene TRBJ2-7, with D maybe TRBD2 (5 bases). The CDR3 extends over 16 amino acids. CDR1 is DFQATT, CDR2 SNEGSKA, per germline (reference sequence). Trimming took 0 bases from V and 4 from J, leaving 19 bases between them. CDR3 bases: TGCAGTGCTAGAGATCTAGCCAGGACCTCTGGTTACGAGCAGTACTTC. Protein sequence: CSARDLARTSGYEQYF.

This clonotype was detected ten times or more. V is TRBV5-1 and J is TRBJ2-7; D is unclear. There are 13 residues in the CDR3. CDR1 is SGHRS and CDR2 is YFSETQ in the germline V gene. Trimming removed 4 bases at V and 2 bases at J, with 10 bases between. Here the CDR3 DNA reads TGCGCCAGCAGCATAGGAAACACCTACGAGCAGTACTTC. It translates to CASSIGNTYEQYF.

The CDR3 loop reads CASSSLGTGGKKPQHF. The CDR3 coding sequence is TGTGCCAGCAGTTCTCTCGGGACAGGGGGGAAGAAGCCCCAGCATTTT. This rearrangement joins TRBV28 to TRBJ1-5, with 11 bases that match TRBD1. This CDR3 has 16 residues. CDR1 is MDHEN and CDR2 is SYDVKM in the germline V gene. With V trimmed by 4 bases and J by 8 bases, 10 bases remained unmatched.

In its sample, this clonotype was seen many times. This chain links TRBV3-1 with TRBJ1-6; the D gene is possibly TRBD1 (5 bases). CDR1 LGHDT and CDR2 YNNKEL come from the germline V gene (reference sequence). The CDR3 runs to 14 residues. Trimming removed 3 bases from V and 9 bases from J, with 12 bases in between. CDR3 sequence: CASSQEGFFSPLHF. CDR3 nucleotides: TGTGCCAGCAGCCAGGAGGGGTTCTTTTCACCCCTCCACTTT. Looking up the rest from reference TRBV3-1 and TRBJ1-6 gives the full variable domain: DTAVSQTPKYLVTQMGNDKSIKCEQNLGHDTMYWYKQDSKKFLKIMFSYNNKELIINETVPNRFSPKSPDKAHLNLHINSLELGDSAVYFCASSQEGFFSPLHFGNGTRLTVT.

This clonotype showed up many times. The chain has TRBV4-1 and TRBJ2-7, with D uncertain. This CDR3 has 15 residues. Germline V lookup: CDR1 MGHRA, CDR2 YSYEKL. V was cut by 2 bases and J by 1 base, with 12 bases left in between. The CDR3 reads CASSQFGRNSYEQYF. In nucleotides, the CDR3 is TGCGCCAGCAGCCAATTCGGACGGAATTCCTACGAGCAGTACTTC.

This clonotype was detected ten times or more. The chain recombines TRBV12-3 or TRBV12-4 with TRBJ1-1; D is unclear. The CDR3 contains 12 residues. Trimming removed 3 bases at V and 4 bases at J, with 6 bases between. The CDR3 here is CASSFPGTEAFF. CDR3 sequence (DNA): TGTGCCAGCAGTTTTCCGGGCACTGAAGCTTTCTTT.

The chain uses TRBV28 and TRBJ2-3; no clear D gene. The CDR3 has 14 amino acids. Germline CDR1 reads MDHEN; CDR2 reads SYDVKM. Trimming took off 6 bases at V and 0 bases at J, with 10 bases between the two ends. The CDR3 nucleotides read TGTGCCAGCAGCCTTCAAAGAAGCACAGATACGCAGTATTTT. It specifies CASSLQRSTDTQYF. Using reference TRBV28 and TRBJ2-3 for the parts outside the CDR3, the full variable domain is DVKVTQSSRYLVKRTGEKVFLECVQDMDHENMFWYRQDPGLGLRLIYFSYDVKMKEKGDIPEGYSVSREKKERFSLILESASTNQTSMYLCASSLQRSTDTQYFGPGTRLTVL.

CDR3 nucleotide sequence: TGTGCCTGCAATATCGGGACAGGGATGGGAAAACTGTTTTTT. This translates into CACNIGTGMGKLFF. The V and J genes are TRBV30 and TRBJ1-4, with 9 bases aligning to TRBD1. This CDR3 comprises 14 residues. V shed 6 bases and J 10 bases; nucleotides not matched to a gene: 12. Germline V lookup: CDR1 GTSNPN, CDR2 SVGIG (reference sequence).

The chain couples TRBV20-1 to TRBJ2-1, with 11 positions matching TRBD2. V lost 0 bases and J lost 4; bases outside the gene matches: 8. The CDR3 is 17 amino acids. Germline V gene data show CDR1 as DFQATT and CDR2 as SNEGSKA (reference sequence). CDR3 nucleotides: TGCAGTGCTAGAGAGTATTTGGGGACTAGCGGTTACAATGAGCAGTTCTTC. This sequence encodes CSAREYLGTSGYNEQFF.

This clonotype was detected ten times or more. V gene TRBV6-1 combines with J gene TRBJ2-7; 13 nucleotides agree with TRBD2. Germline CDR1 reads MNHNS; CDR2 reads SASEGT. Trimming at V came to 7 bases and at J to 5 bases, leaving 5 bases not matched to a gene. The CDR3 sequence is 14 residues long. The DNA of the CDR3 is TGTGCCAGCAAACTAGCGGGAGGGTGGGACGAGCAGTACTTC. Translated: CASKLAGGWDEQYF.

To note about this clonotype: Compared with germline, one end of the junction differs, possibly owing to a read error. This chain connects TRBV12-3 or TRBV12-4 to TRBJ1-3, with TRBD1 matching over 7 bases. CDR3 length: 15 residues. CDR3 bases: TGTGCCAGCAGTTTACAGGGGGTGGGAGGAAGCACCATATATTTT. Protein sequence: CASSLQGVGGSTIYF.

The CDR3 loop is CASRDVGTGIYEQYF. As DNA, the CDR3 is TGTGCCAGTAGAGATGTAGGTACAGGGATATACGAGCAGTACTTC. This sequence joins TRBV19 and TRBJ2-7, with D perhaps matching TRBD1 (6 bases). The germline V gene has CDR1 LNHDA and CDR2 SQIVND (reference sequence). V lost 6 bases and J 4 bases, leaving 19 bases between the germline ends. The CDR3 extends over 15 amino acids.

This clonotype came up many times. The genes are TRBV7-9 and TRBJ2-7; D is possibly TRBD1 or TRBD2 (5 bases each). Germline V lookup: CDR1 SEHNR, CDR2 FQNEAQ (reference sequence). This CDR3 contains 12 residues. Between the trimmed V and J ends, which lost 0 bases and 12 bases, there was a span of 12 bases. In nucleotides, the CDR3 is TGTGCCAGCAGCTTAGCGCCGGCCGGGGCGTACTTC. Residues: CASSLAPAGAYF. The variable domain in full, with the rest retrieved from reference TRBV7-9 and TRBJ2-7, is DTGVSQNPRHKITKRGQNVTFRCDPISEHNRLYWYRQTLGQGPEFLTYFQNEAQLEKSRLLSDRFSAERPKGSFSTLEIQRTEQGDSAMYLCASSLAPAGAYFGPGTRLTVT.